This T cell receptor beta chain was recovered during a study of T-cell reconstitution after alpha-beta-depleted transplantation in children (TCRdb year 2016). In the study overall: Using TCR repertoire profiling, the study quantitatively followed how T-cell immune reconstitution unfolded in children after TCRalphabeta/CD19-depleted allogeneic hematopoietic cell transplantation.

Trimming costs V 1 base and J 0 bases, and their ends lie 18 bases apart. Counted from cysteine to phenylalanine, this CDR3 has 19 amino acids. Only CDR3 DNA remains: 57 bases, in frame from the first base. Turning to this clonotype: Which antigen it targets is not known. Base qualities are not recorded, but no much larger clone differs from it by a single base.

Receptors were amplified or captured by PCR. Sequencing instrument: Illumina HiSeq 2500. TCR library preparation used molecular barcoding, with unique molecular identifiers applied to normalize quantification of the TCRbeta repertoire. TCRdb reprocessing: public reads trimmed at Q25 with fastp, clones called with MiXCR, in-frame beta chains kept. For every CDR3 protein sequence, its rows merge into one entry that carries the most common genes and DNA. The sample records around 360,000 distinct CDR3 sequences, about 9.3% of which are singletons. The leading ten clones occupy 2% to 2.5% of the sample. The chain joins TRBV12-3 or TRBV12-4 to TRBJ1-4; no confident D gene assignment can be made. This TCR was recovered from a human donor who donated a stem cell graft to a child with acute lymphoblastic leukemia. Sequenced here: PBMCs from the stem cell graft donor, sampled from the stem cell graft. The CDR3 corresponds to CASSLEVWRGEATNEKLFF. The DNA sequence is TGTGCCAGCAGTTTAGAGGTGTGGCGGGGTGAGGCAACTAATGAAAAACTGTTTTTT.